Presented here are 9 T cell receptor beta chains from one specimen sequenced in a study of neoadjuvant anti-PD-1 for oral cavity cancer. Time point of the sample: after neoadjuvant nivolumab, at surgical resection. Using immunoSEQ multiplex PCR, the repertoire was profiled, and TCRdb retains in-frame clones only, with some absent. The profile shows about 9,200 clones, around two thirds of them singletons. The sequencing here drew on tumor tissue, taken after nivolumab (anti-PD-1) treatment. These receptors originate from a person between 35 and 79 years old with oral cavity squamous cell carcinoma.

The chain has TRBV5-5 and TRBJ2-2, with 7 bases aligning to TRBD1. V gave up 5 bases and J gave up 1 base; unmatched junction bases: 8. CDR1 and CDR2 (germline): SGHKS, YYEKEE (reference sequence). This CDR3 comprises 16 residues. CDR3 coding DNA: TGTGCCAGCAGTTCTACTGGACAGGTGAACACCGGGGAGCTGTTTTTT. It codes for CASSSTGQVNTGELFF.

The V call is TRBV9, the J call TRBJ2-1; possible D gene TRBD2, 6 bases. Trimming removed 0 bases from V and 7 bases from J, with 17 bases in between. Germline V gene data show CDR1 as SGDLS and CDR2 as YYNGEE. CDR3 length: 16 amino acids. The CDR3 protein is CASSVEVGGPINEQFF. The CDR3 DNA reads as TGTGCCAGCAGCGTAGAAGTGGGAGGCCCTATAAATGAGCAGTTCTTC.

The rearrangement links TRBV7-9 to TRBJ1-1; D remains ambiguous. Germline-derived CDR1 and CDR2 are SEHNR and FQNEAQ (reference sequence). V was clipped by 0 bases and J by 5 bases, with 10 bases between them. The CDR3 is 14 residues long. DNA of the CDR3: TGTGCCAGCAGCTTAGCTGGGGAAGGGACTGAAGCTTTCTTT. The encoded protein is CASSLAGEGTEAFF. The full variable domain, with the rest looked up from reference TRBV7-9 and TRBJ1-1, is DTGVSQNPRHKITKRGQNVTFRCDPISEHNRLYWYRQTLGQGPEFLTYFQNEAQLEKSRLLSDRFSAERPKGSFSTLEIQRTEQGDSAMYLCASSLAGEGTEAFFGQGTRLTVV.

This clone is classed as medium-sized. The chain carries TRBV19 and TRBJ2-6; no definite D call. Germline V lookup: CDR1 LNHDA, CDR2 SQIVND (reference sequence). The CDR3 has 18 amino acids. V dropped 1 base and J dropped 0 bases, with 13 bases sitting between them. The CDR3 sequence: CASSIAAQIVSGANVLTF. CDR3 in DNA: TGTGCCAGTAGTATAGCTGCCCAGATTGTCTCTGGGGCCAACGTCCTGACTTTC.

This chain connects TRBV5-4 to TRBJ1-1, with D maybe TRBD1 (6 bases). Germline loops: CDR1 SGHNT, CDR2 YYREEE (reference sequence). Trimming left V 6 bases short and J 5 bases short, with 23 bases between. This CDR3 is 16 amino acids long. In DNA, the CDR3 is TGTGCCAGCACCCGCGGGGGGGGGCTGGCTGGAACTGAAGCTTTCTTT. Translated: CASTRGGGLAGTEAFF.

The table lists this clone with a few counts. The chain joins TRBV5-6 to TRBJ1-1; D is perhaps TRBD1 (5 bases). From germline, CDR1 is SGHDT and CDR2 YYEEEE. V shed 6 bases and J shed 0 bases, with 12 bases lying between them. This CDR3 region has 14 residues. This chain's CDR3 is CASTGGGLNTEAFF. Written as DNA, the CDR3 is TGTGCCAGCACGGGCGGGGGACTGAACACTGAAGCTTTCTTT.

The chain links TRBV4-2 to TRBJ1-3; D is unclear. Trimming cost V 5 bases and J 0 bases, with 17 bases left between them. The CDR3 runs 17 residues. The germline V gene has CDR1 LGHNA and CDR2 YNFKEQ. CDR3: CASSLDGRESSGNTIYF. The CDR3 DNA is TGTGCCAGCAGCTTGGATGGTAGGGAGAGCTCTGGAAACACCATATATTTT.

The rearrangement joins TRBV11-2 to TRBJ1-6, with D perhaps matching TRBD1 (6 bases). This CDR3 contains 15 residues. The V end lost 1 base, the J end lost 10 bases, and 14 bases lay between the germline ends. Germline lookup yields CDR1 SGHAT and CDR2 FQNNGV. The DNA for the CDR3 is TGTGCCAGCAGCTTAGCTGGGGGCCGGGGCTCACCCCTCCACTTT. It yields the protein CASSLAGGRGSPLHF.

The genes are TRBV4-2 and TRBJ2-3; 9 nucleotides line up with TRBD1. The germline V gene has CDR1 LGHNA and CDR2 YNFKEQ. The CDR3 extends over 17 amino acids. The trim removed 1 base at V and 3 bases at J, leaving 8 bases unmatched. This chain's CDR3 is CASSQAPPGQGTDTQYF. For the CDR3, the DNA is TGTGCCAGCAGCCAAGCCCCCCCGGGACAGGGAACAGATACGCAGTATTTT.